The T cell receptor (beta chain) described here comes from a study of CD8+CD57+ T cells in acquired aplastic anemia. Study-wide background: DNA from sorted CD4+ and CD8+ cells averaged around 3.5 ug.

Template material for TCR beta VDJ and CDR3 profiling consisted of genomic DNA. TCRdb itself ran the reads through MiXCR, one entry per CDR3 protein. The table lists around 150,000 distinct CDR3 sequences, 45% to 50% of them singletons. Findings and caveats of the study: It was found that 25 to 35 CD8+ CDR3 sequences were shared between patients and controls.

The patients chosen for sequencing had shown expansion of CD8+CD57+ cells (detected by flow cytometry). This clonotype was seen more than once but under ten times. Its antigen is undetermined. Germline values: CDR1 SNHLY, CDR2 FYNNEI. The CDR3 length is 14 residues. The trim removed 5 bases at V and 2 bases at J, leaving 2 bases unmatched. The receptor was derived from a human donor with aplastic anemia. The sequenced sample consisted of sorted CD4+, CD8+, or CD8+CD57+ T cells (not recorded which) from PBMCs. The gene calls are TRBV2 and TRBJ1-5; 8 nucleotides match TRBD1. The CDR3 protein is CASSLDRGNQPQHF. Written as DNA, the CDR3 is TGTGCCAGCAGTCTGGACAGGGGCAATCAGCCCCAGCATTTT.